The 25 T cell receptor beta chains below come from one sample, sequenced in a study of CD8 T cells in Susac syndrome. A quantity of about 0.5 to 1 ug RNA underwent reverse transcription using random hexamers. TCRdb reanalysed the immunoSEQ multiplex PCR reads using MiXCR and keeps one entry per CDR3 protein. The table has about 94,000 distinct CDR3 sequences, roughly 94% seen once. The material sequenced was CD4+ T cells from PBMCs. The receptors derive from a human donor with Susac syndrome.

V and J are TRBV10-3 and TRBJ2-5, with D perhaps matching TRBD2 (5 bases). The CDR3 loop spans 13 amino acids. With 4 bases removed from V and 5 bases from J, the gap between germline ends came to 11 bases. Germline CDR1 reads ENHRY; CDR2 reads SYGVKD. CDR3 protein: CAISVAGVETQYF. CDR3 coding DNA: TGTGCCATCAGTGTAGCCGGGGTCGAGACCCAGTACTTC.

The chain combines TRBV20-1 with TRBJ1-2; 9 positions agree with TRBD1. The ends lost 6 bases at V and 7 bases at J; junction bases unmatched: 6. CDR3 length: 12 residues. The germline V gene encodes CDR1 DFQATT and CDR2 SNEGSKA (reference sequence). CDR3 sequence: CSAMDRGVGYTF. CDR3 DNA: TGCAGTGCGATGGACAGGGGTGTTGGCTACACCTTC.

The chain combines TRBV3-1 with TRBJ2-3, with 11 bases matching TRBD2. CDR3 length equals 16 residues. Germline V gives CDR1 LGHDT, CDR2 YNNKEL (reference sequence). J was trimmed by 6 bases and V by 0 bases; bases with no gene match: 5. The CDR3 DNA sequence: TGTGCCAGCAGCCAAGACCTAGCGGGGGGCCGGGATACGCAGTATTTT. This sequence encodes CASSQDLAGGRDTQYF.

This chain connects TRBV10-3 to TRBJ2-7; 8 bases agree with TRBD2. The junction had 7 bases not matched to a gene; V was cut back by 3 bases and J by 6 bases. The CDR3 length is 14 residues. Per the germline V gene, CDR1 is ENHRY and CDR2 is SYGVKD. The CDR3: CAISDISGDAEQYF. The DNA of the CDR3 is TGTGCCATCAGTGATATTAGCGGGGATGCCGAGCAGTACTTC.

The chain combines TRBV30 with TRBJ2-5; the D is unclear. This CDR3 contains 12 residues. Germline V gene sequence: CDR1 GTSNPN, CDR2 SVGIG (reference sequence). V dropped 1 base and J dropped 5 bases, with 8 bases sitting between them. The CDR3, as DNA: TGTGCCTGGAGTGCCGGGTTGGAGACCCAGTACTTC. Protein: CAWSAGLETQYF.

This rearrangement joins TRBV5-1 to TRBJ2-5; 8 bases map to TRBD2. Germline V gene data show CDR1 as SGHRS and CDR2 as YFSETQ. The CDR3 consists of 15 residues. J lost 5 bases, V lost 0 bases, and 6 bases had no gene match. This CDR3 reads CASSLAAGGFETQYF. Here the CDR3 DNA reads TGCGCCAGCAGCTTGGCCGCGGGGGGATTCGAGACCCAGTACTTC.

This clonotype was seen only once. The chain recombines TRBV20-1 with TRBJ2-4; TRBD2 aligns across 13 bases. Germline CDR1 DFQATT, CDR2 SNEGSKA (reference sequence). The junction had 4 bases not matched to a gene; V was cut back by 4 bases and J by 4 bases. This CDR3 region has 15 residues. CDR3 DNA: TGCAGTGCTACACTAGCGGGGGGGCCTAAAAACATTCAGTACTTC. Encoded protein: CSATLAGGPKNIQYF.

The genes are TRBV7-6 and TRBJ2-2, with D possibly matching TRBD2 (5 bases). Germline CDR1 and CDR2: SGHVS and FNYEAQ. The CDR3 covers 13 residues. V was pared by 5 bases and J by 4 bases, with 8 bases between. CDR3 region: CASSAGRTGELFF. The DNA of the CDR3 is TGTGCCAGCAGCGCGGGTCGCACCGGGGAGCTGTTTTTT.

The chain links TRBV3-1 to TRBJ1-6, with 7 bases identical to TRBD1. Per the germline V gene, CDR1 is LGHDT and CDR2 is YNNKEL (reference sequence). There are 15 residues in the CDR3. The trim removed 4 bases at V and 8 bases at J, leaving 8 bases unmatched. CDR3 in DNA: TGTGCCAGCAGCCCGCCGACAGGGATGTATTCACCCCTCCACTTT. Translating gives CASSPPTGMYSPLHF.

The J gene is TRBJ1-1, the V gene TRBV2; TRBD1 matches at 7 bases. Trimming removed 6 bases from V and 3 bases from J; junction bases left unmatched: 7. This CDR3 contains 14 residues. Per germline, CDR1 SNHLY and CDR2 FYNNEI. The CDR3 bases are TGTGCCAGCAGCAAGGCAGGGGGTTACACTGAAGCTTTCTTT. It encodes CASSKAGGYTEAFF.

The chain is built from TRBV24-1 and TRBJ2-5; D is tentatively TRBD1 or TRBD2 (5 bases each). This CDR3 has 16 amino acids. V lost 3 bases to trimming and J lost 0 bases, with 13 bases between them. The germline V gene has CDR1 KGHDR and CDR2 SFDVKD. Here the CDR3 DNA reads TGTGCCACCAGTGATCGCACTCCGGGACACCAAGAGACCCAGTACTTC. Amino acid sequence: CATSDRTPGHQETQYF.

The chain has TRBV2 and TRBJ2-7; D is undetermined. The V gene's germline CDR1 is SNHLY and CDR2 FYNNEI. Trimming took 1 base from V and 0 from J, leaving 7 bases between them. This CDR3 region has 14 residues. Here the CDR3 reads CASSEVGSSYEQYF. The CDR3 bases are TGTGCCAGCAGTGAAGTGGGCAGCTCCTACGAGCAGTACTTC. Complete variable domain (other parts from reference TRBV2 and TRBJ2-7): EPEVTQTPSHQVTQMGQEVILRCVPISNHLYFYWYRQILGQKVEFLVSFYNNEISEKSEIFDDQFSVERPDGSNFTLKIRSTKLEDSAMYFCASSEVGSSYEQYFGPGTRLTVT.

The rearrangement joins TRBV5-1 to TRBJ2-5, with a weak D call TRBD2 (6 bases). Germline CDR1 SGHRS, CDR2 YFSETQ. Deletions cut 3 bases from V and 2 bases from J, with 14 bases between. This CDR3 is built from 15 residues. In DNA, the CDR3 is TGCGCCAGCAGCTCCGGGGGTCGGGGGCAAGAGACCCAGTACTTC. It yields the protein CASSSGGRGQETQYF.

The genes are TRBV28 and TRBJ1-6, with 7 bases aligning to TRBD1. The CDR3 covers 14 residues. Germline trimming cut 7 bases from V and 10 bases from J; bases unmatched to any gene: 10. CDR1 and CDR2 from the germline V gene are MDHEN and SYDVKM. CDR3 sequence: CASNQDRARSPLHF. The CDR3, as DNA: TGTGCCAGCAACCAAGACAGGGCAAGATCACCCCTCCACTTT.

The chain uses TRBV6-5 and TRBJ2-1, with a tentative D call TRBD1 (6 bases). V gave up 5 bases and J gave up 2 bases, with 13 bases separating them. The CDR3 contains 15 residues. Per germline, CDR1 MNHEY and CDR2 SVGAGI. The CDR3 sequence: CASSVQGRTYNEQFF. The DNA of the CDR3 is TGTGCCAGCAGTGTTCAGGGGAGAACCTACAATGAGCAGTTCTTC.

The rearrangement joins TRBV15 to TRBJ1-2; no clear D gene. V dropped 1 base and J dropped 2 bases, with 8 bases sitting between them. Germline V gene data show CDR1 as LNHNV and CDR2 as YYDKDF (reference sequence). The CDR3 is made up of 14 amino acids. CDR3 DNA sequence: TGTGCCACCAGCAGAGCTGGTCTAAACTATGGCTACACCTTC. This sequence encodes CATSRAGLNYGYTF.

The rearrangement uses TRBV12-3 or TRBV12-4 and TRBJ2-3; 13 bases line up with TRBD2. V lost 1 base and J lost 1; bases outside the gene matches: 5. The CDR3 sequence is 18 residues long. Here the CDR3 reads CASSLGRTSGGRTDTQYF. As DNA, the CDR3 is TGTGCCAGCAGTTTAGGTCGGACTAGCGGGGGCCGCACAGATACGCAGTATTTT.

The genes are TRBV13 and TRBJ2-5, with a tentative D call TRBD1 (6 bases). Germline CDR1 reads PRHDT; CDR2 reads FYEKMQ (reference sequence). The CDR3 has 15 residues. Trimming removed 5 bases at V and 4 bases at J, with 17 bases between. The DNA for the CDR3 is TGTGCCAGCAGCCTGAACAGGGCTCGGGGAGAGACCCAGTACTTC. Amino acids: CASSLNRARGETQYF.

The chain combines TRBV18 with TRBJ2-1; no reliable D call. The germline V gene has CDR1 KGHSH and CDR2 LQKENI. Trimming left V 5 bases short and J 8 bases short, with 10 bases between. The CDR3 has 12 residues. CDR3 in amino acids: CASSFGVDEQFF. As DNA, the CDR3 is TGTGCCAGCTCATTCGGTGTAGATGAGCAGTTCTTC.

This clonotype was detected only once. The CDR3 sequence: CASSSPAGDISPLHF. The CDR3 region has the DNA TGTGCCAGCAGTTCTCCGGCAGGGGACATTTCACCCCTCCACTTT. The rearrangement uses TRBV28 and TRBJ1-6, with D tentatively TRBD1 (6 bases). CDR1 and CDR2 (germline): MDHEN, SYDVKM. The CDR3 covers 15 residues. Trimming cost V 4 bases and J 9 bases, with 16 bases left between them.

The V call is TRBV30, the J call TRBJ1-3; D is possibly TRBD1 (5 bases). Per the germline V gene, CDR1 is GTSNPN and CDR2 is SVGIG (reference sequence). This CDR3 region has 14 residues. V dropped 5 bases and J dropped 7 bases, with 18 bases sitting between them. DNA of the CDR3: TGTGCCTGGTCATCCAGGGTGGAAAGCAACACCATATATTTT. It yields the protein CAWSSRVESNTIYF.

The chain has TRBV7-9 and TRBJ2-7, with 7 bases lining up with TRBD1. In germline, CDR1 is SEHNR, CDR2 FQNEAQ (reference sequence). The CDR3 totals 15 residues. The trim removed 5 bases at V and 0 bases at J, leaving 7 bases unmatched. The DNA of the CDR3 is TGTGCCAGCAGCGCAACACAGGGGTCCTCCTACGAGCAGTACTTC. This codes for CASSATQGSSYEQYF.

CDR3 nucleotides: TGTGCCAGCAGCCTCACTAGCGGGTACACAGATACGCAGTATTTT. This encodes CASSLTSGYTDTQYF. The rearrangement uses TRBV11-3 and TRBJ2-3; 9 nucleotides match TRBD2. V lost 5 bases, J lost 2 bases, and 5 bases stayed unmatched. Germline CDR1 and CDR2: SGHNT and YENEEA. The CDR3 is 15 amino acids.

This chain links TRBV15 with TRBJ1-2, with a weak D call TRBD1 (6 bases). This CDR3 contains 16 residues. Per germline, CDR1 LNHNV and CDR2 YYDKDF (reference sequence). V lost 0 bases to trimming and J lost 5 bases, with 16 bases between them. The DNA for the CDR3 is TGTGCCACCAGCAGAGATTTGGGGGGCTTGGGGTATGGCTACACCTTC. This gives the protein CATSRDLGGLGYGYTF.

The chain carries TRBV28 and TRBJ1-1; possible D gene TRBD1, 6 bases. The CDR3 is made up of 14 amino acids. In germline, CDR1 is MDHEN, CDR2 SYDVKM. V was clipped by 2 bases and J by 5 bases, with 12 bases between them. CDR3 region: CASSLTGRWTEAFF. The CDR3 DNA reads as TGTGCCAGCAGTTTAACAGGGAGATGGACTGAAGCTTTCTTT.